One sample yielded the 23 T cell receptor beta chains listed below, sequenced in a study of cytomegalovirus exposure and HLA in healthy donors. Researchers ran the PCR with 60 Vbeta and 13 Jbeta primers. Sequenced by immunoSEQ multiplex PCR; TCRdb stores in-frame clones only, minus some. In the table there are roughly 130,000 clones, about 72% of which are singletons. Sequencing used PBMCs. These TCRs come from a man between 25 and 39 years old in good health and CMV-seropositive.

This clone was observed a single time. V usage is TRBV9 and J usage is TRBJ2-5; no firm D call. The CDR3 is 14 amino acids. Germline CDR1 reads SGDLS; CDR2 reads YYNGEE. Trimming removed 1 base from V and 0 bases from J, with 7 bases in between. The CDR3, as DNA: TGTGCCAGCAGCGTACGATCAGACCAAGAGACCCAGTACTTC. As protein: CASSVRSDQETQYF.

The J gene is TRBJ1-4, the V gene TRBV25-1; no reliable D call. The V gene lost 7 bases and the J gene lost 5 bases, with 11 bases spanning the gap. The CDR3 is made up of 13 amino acids. Germline CDR1 reads MGHDK; CDR2 reads SYGVNS. The DNA of the CDR3 is TGTGCCAGCATGTTCCCGGGAAATGAAAAACTGTTTTTT. It specifies CASMFPGNEKLFF.

This clone was seen more than once but under ten times. V is TRBV28 and J is TRBJ1-2; a possible D gene is TRBD1 (6 bases). V lost 7 bases and J lost 6, with 12 bases in between. CDR3 length: 12 amino acids. The germline V gene encodes CDR1 MDHEN and CDR2 SYDVKM. DNA of the CDR3: TGTGCCAGCAAAGAGCAGGGGAATGGCTACACCTTC. Amino acids: CASKEQGNGYTF.

The gene calls are TRBV4-1 and TRBJ2-7; tentative D call: TRBD2 (6 bases). CDR1 and CDR2 from the germline V gene are MGHRA and YSYEKL. The CDR3 runs to 15 residues. V was clipped by 3 bases and J by 2 bases, with 14 bases between them. DNA of the CDR3: TGCGCCAGCAGCCACGGTGGTAGCGGAACCTACGAGCAGTACTTC. Protein sequence: CASSHGGSGTYEQYF.

The gene calls are TRBV27 and TRBJ1-1; D is perhaps TRBD1 (5 bases). Per the germline V gene, CDR1 is MNHEY and CDR2 is SMNVEV (reference sequence). The CDR3 loop spans 14 amino acids. With 3 bases removed from V and 1 base from J, the gap between germline ends came to 9 bases. CDR3 sequence: CASSFGGSNTEAFF. CDR3 nucleotides: TGTGCCAGCAGTTTCGGGGGATCGAACACTGAAGCTTTCTTT.

V and J are TRBV29-1 and TRBJ2-1; 9 positions agree with TRBD1. This CDR3 is 15 amino acids long. Germline trimming cut 1 base from V and 7 bases from J; bases unmatched to any gene: 8. Germline CDR1 SQVTM, CDR2 ANQGSEA. As DNA, the CDR3 is TGCAGCGTTGAAGTTCGACAGGGGGTAAAGAATGAGCAGTTCTTC. It codes for CSVEVRQGVKNEQFF.

This clone was detected only once. The chain employs TRBV29-1 and TRBJ1-1; the D gene is possibly TRBD1 (5 bases). Between the trimmed V and J ends, which lost 4 bases and 1 base, there was a span of 13 bases. The germline V gene encodes CDR1 SQVTM and CDR2 ANQGSEA. This CDR3 has 14 amino acids. CDR3 in amino acids: CSVVRWGENTEAFF. As DNA, the CDR3 is TGCAGCGTTGTACGCTGGGGGGAGAACACTGAAGCTTTCTTT.

This chain links TRBV2 with TRBJ2-4, with a possible D match to TRBD2 (5 bases). The CDR3 consists of 14 residues. The germline gives CDR1 SNHLY, CDR2 FYNNEI. Trimming cost V 4 bases and J 2 bases, with 9 bases left between them. The CDR3 here is CASSGAGTKNIQYF. The CDR3 DNA is TGTGCCAGCAGTGGGGCCGGGACCAAAAACATTCAGTACTTC.

This chain uses TRBV7-9 with TRBJ2-1; no clear D. CDR1 SEHNR and CDR2 FQNEAQ come from the germline V gene (reference sequence). Trimming took off 5 bases at V and 9 bases at J, with 17 bases between the two ends. The CDR3 contains 14 residues. DNA of the CDR3: TGTGCCAGCAGCCCCCGGGTCCTCGCGGCTGAGCAGTTCTTC. This translates into CASSPRVLAAEQFF.

This clone was recorded a few times. V and J are TRBV7-2 and TRBJ1-3; 8 bases map to TRBD1. Germline-derived CDR1 and CDR2 are SGHTA and FQGNSA. CDR3 length equals 15 residues. Germline trimming cut 4 bases from V and 0 bases from J; bases unmatched to any gene: 2. This CDR3 reads CASSWTGFSGNTIYF. DNA of the CDR3: TGTGCCAGCAGCTGGACAGGGTTCTCTGGAAACACCATATATTTT.

The rearrangement links TRBV29-1 to TRBJ2-5; 7 bases line up with TRBD1. Germline V gene sequence: CDR1 SQVTM, CDR2 ANQGSEA. The CDR3 is 12 residues long. Unmatched junction bases numbered 7, after V lost 7 bases and J lost 5 bases. The DNA of the CDR3 is TGCAGCGCGGACAGGCCGTCGGAGACCCAGTACTTC. Translating gives CSADRPSETQYF.

This clone was found a few times. The genes are TRBV18 and TRBJ2-7, with D possibly being TRBD1 (7 bases). From germline, CDR1 is KGHSH and CDR2 LQKENI. Trimming pared 6 bases from V and 3 bases from J, leaving 12 bases between. The CDR3 consists of 13 residues. The CDR3 coding sequence is TGTGCCAGCTCGCGGGACAGACTCTACGAGCAGTACTTC. Residues: CASSRDRLYEQYF.

The gene calls are TRBV4-2 and TRBJ2-5; TRBD2 aligns across 8 bases. The J call may be wrong; the DNA end is better matched by TRBJ2-7. Germline CDR1 reads LGHNA; CDR2 reads YNFKEQ. There are 16 residues in the CDR3. The CDR3 reads CASSQEGSGSSYEQYF. The CDR3 nucleotides read TGTGCCAGCAGCCAAGAAGGGAGCGGGAGCTCCTACGAGCAGTACTTC.

As to this clone: Sequence at one end of the junction differs from germline and may be a read error. The V gene is TRBV7-7, the J gene TRBJ2-1, with 8 bases fitting TRBD2. Germline lookup yields CDR1 SSHAT and CDR2 FNYEAQ (reference sequence). The CDR3 has 14 residues. Here the CDR3 reads CASSLSGSHNEQFF. CDR3 nucleotide sequence: TGTGCTAGCAGCTTGAGCGGGAGTCACAATGAGCAGTTCTTC. The full variable domain, completed using reference TRBV7-7 and TRBJ2-1, is GAGVSQSPRYKVTKRGQDVTLRCDPISSHATLYWYQQALGQGPEFLTYFNYEAQPDKSGLPSDRFSAERPEGSISTLTIQRTEQRDSAMYRCASSLSGSHNEQFFGPGTRLTVL.

This sequence joins TRBV19 and TRBJ1-2, with 7 bases lining up with TRBD1. The CDR3 runs 12 residues. CDR1 is LNHDA, CDR2 SQIVND, per germline (reference sequence). Trimming cost V 6 bases and J 5 bases; bases outside gene matches: 3. CDR3 sequence: CASRDRVYGYTF. The CDR3 region has the DNA TGTGCCAGTAGAGACAGGGTTTATGGCTACACCTTC.

This chain uses TRBV6-5 with TRBJ1-6, with a weak D call TRBD1 (5 bases). The CDR3 extends over 14 amino acids. The germline V gene encodes CDR1 MNHEY and CDR2 SVGAGI. The V end lost 0 bases, the J end lost 7 bases, and 7 bases lay between the germline ends. CDR3 nucleotide sequence: TGTGCCAGCAGTTACTCGGAGGGGAATTCACCCCTCCACTTT. Protein: CASSYSEGNSPLHF.

This clone was seen a single time. V is TRBV27 and J is TRBJ2-4, with 11 nucleotides matching TRBD1. The germline V gene encodes CDR1 MNHEY and CDR2 SMNVEV (reference sequence). J lost 0 bases, V lost 5 bases, and 9 bases had no gene match. This CDR3 spans 18 amino acids. CDR3 loop: CASSPYGQGAVAKNIQYF. The CDR3 DNA reads as TGTGCCAGCAGTCCATACGGACAGGGGGCCGTAGCCAAAAACATTCAGTACTTC.

This clone was recorded only once. The rearrangement links TRBV11-3 to TRBJ2-4, with D tentatively TRBD2 (6 bases). V was cut by 3 bases and J by 8 bases, with 11 bases left in between. The germline V gene has CDR1 SGHNT and CDR2 YENEEA. The CDR3 length is 13 residues. CDR3 protein: CASSFSTGDIQYF. For the CDR3, the DNA is TGTGCCAGCAGCTTCAGTACGGGGGACATTCAGTACTTC. Drawing the rest from reference TRBV11-3 and TRBJ2-4, the complete variable domain is EAGVVQSPRYKIIEKKQPVAFWCNPISGHNTLYWYLQNLGQGPELLIRYENEEAVDDSQLPKDRFSAERLKGVDSTLKIQPAELGDSAVYLCASSFSTGDIQYFGAGTRLSVL.

This clone has more than one count but fewer than ten. The V and J genes are TRBV6-5 and TRBJ2-3; 9 nucleotides agree with TRBD2. The length of the CDR3 is 16 residues. V lost 0 bases, J lost 6 bases, and 7 bases stayed unmatched. Germline V CDR1 and CDR2: MNHEY, SVGAGI. CDR3 DNA: TGTGCCAGCAGTTACTCGGGCGGGAGGGCCGCCGATACGCAGTATTTT. Encoded protein: CASSYSGGRAADTQYF.

The sample holds one count of this clone. The V and J genes are TRBV7-8 and TRBJ2-5; TRBD2 matches at 8 bases. Germline V lookup: CDR1 SGHVS, CDR2 FQNEAQ. There are 15 residues in the CDR3. The V and J ends lost 5 bases and 1 base, in that order; junction bases with no gene match: 6. DNA of the CDR3: TGTGCCAGCAGCCACCGGGGGGGGATCCAAGAGACCCAGTACTTC. Translated, it gives CASSHRGGIQETQYF. The full variable domain, with the rest looked up from reference TRBV7-8 and TRBJ2-5, is GAGVSQSPRYKVAKRGQDVALRCDPISGHVSLFWYQQALGQGPEFLTYFQNEAQLDKSGLPSDRFFAERPEGSVSTLKIQRTQQEDSAVYLCASSHRGGIQETQYFGPGTRLLVL.

As DNA, the CDR3 is TGTGCCAGCAGTGAACGGGGGGCCGGGGCCGGGGAGCTGTTTTTT. Residues: CASSERGAGAGELFF. This chain links TRBV2 with TRBJ2-2, with D possibly being TRBD2 (7 bases). This CDR3 comprises 15 residues. Deletions cut 2 bases from V and 6 bases from J, with 13 bases between. CDR1 is SNHLY and CDR2 is FYNNEI in the germline V gene.

V is TRBV19 and J is TRBJ1-2; D is possibly TRBD1 (5 bases). The germline V gene has CDR1 LNHDA and CDR2 SQIVND (reference sequence). CDR3 size: 13 residues. The V end lost 9 bases, the J end lost 2 bases, and 13 bases lay between the germline ends. CDR3 DNA: TGTGCCAGCAGAATGACAGAGAACTATGGCTACACCTTC. This encodes CASRMTENYGYTF.

The rearrangement uses TRBV5-1 and TRBJ2-6; TRBD1 is a possible D gene (5 bases). Trimming shortened V by 4 bases and J by 0 bases, and 11 bases separated the two germline ends. The CDR3 has 16 amino acids. In germline, CDR1 is SGHRS, CDR2 YFSETQ. The CDR3 region is CASSPDSGSGANVLTF. The CDR3 coding sequence is TGCGCCAGCAGCCCCGACAGTGGCTCTGGGGCCAACGTCCTGACTTTC. Looking up the rest from reference TRBV5-1 and TRBJ2-6 gives the full variable domain: KAGVTQTPRYLIKTRGQQVTLSCSPISGHRSVSWYQQTPGQGLQFLFEYFSETQRNKGNFPGRFSGRQFSNSRSEMNVSTLELGDSALYLCASSPDSGSGANVLTFGAGSRLTVL.